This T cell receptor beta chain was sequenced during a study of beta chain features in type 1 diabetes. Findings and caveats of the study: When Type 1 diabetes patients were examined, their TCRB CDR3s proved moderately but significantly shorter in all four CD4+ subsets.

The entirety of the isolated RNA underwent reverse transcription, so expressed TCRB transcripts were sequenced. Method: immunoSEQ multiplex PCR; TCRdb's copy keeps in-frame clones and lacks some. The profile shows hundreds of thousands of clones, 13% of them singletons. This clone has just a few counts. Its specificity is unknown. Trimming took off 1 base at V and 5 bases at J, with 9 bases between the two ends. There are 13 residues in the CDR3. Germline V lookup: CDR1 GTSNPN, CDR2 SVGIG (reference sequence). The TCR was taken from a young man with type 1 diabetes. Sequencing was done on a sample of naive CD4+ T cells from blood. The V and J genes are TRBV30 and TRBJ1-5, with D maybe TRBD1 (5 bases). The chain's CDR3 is CAWSAGRDQPQHF. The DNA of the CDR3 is TGTGCCTGGAGTGCAGGGAGAGATCAGCCCCAGCATTTT.